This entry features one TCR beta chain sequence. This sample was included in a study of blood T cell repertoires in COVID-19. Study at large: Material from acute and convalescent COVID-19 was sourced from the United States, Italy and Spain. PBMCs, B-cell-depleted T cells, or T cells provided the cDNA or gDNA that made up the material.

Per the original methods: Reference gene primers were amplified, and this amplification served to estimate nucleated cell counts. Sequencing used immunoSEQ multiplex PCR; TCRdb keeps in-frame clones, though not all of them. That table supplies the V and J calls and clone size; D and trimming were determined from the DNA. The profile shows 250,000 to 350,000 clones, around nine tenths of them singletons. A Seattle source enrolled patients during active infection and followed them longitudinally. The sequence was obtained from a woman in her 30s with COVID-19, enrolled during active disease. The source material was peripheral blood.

In DNA, the CDR3 is TGTGCCAGCAGTTACCGGGGGATTGACTACGAGCAGTACTTC. It yields the protein CASSYRGIDYEQYF. The rearrangement links TRBV6-6 to TRBJ2-7; D is perhaps TRBD2 (6 bases). Germline lookup yields CDR1 MNHNY and CDR2 SVGAGI (reference sequence). V gave up 2 bases and J gave up 3 bases, with 11 bases separating them. The CDR3 runs to 14 residues.